The 20 T cell receptor beta chains below all came from one sample that was sequenced in a study of blood T cell repertoires in COVID-19 (dated by TCRdb to about 2020). Receptor amplification or capture employed the immunoSEQ multiplex PCR assay. This is the immuneACCESS table as TCRdb keeps it, with only in-frame sequences that have V and J called. A part of the clones is gone; compared with another copy, unresolved V genes explain less than half, and the rest is unexplained. This sample comprises around 150,000 clones, around nine tenths of them detected only once. The ten largest make up roughly 4% of the sample. Material for sequencing was peripheral blood. These receptor sequences come from a woman in her thirties or forties with acute or convalescent COVID-19.

The rearrangement links TRBV28 to TRBJ1-1; TRBD1 matches at 8 bases. The germline V gene has CDR1 MDHEN and CDR2 SYDVKM. J gave up 4 bases and V 6 bases, and 1 base lay outside the gene matches. The CDR3 is made up of 12 amino acids. This CDR3 reads CASRGTGTEAFF. CDR3 nucleotides: TGTGCCAGCAGGGGGACAGGCACTGAAGCTTTCTTT.

J is TRBJ1-3 and V is TRBV18; TRBD1 aligns across 7 bases. The CDR3 runs 15 residues. V was clipped by 3 bases and J by 0 bases; unmatched bases: 2. Germline loops: CDR1 KGHSH, CDR2 LQKENI. CDR3 amino acids: CASSPWDSSGNTIYF. As DNA, the CDR3 is TGTGCCAGCTCACCTTGGGACAGCTCTGGAAACACCATATATTTT.

V and J are TRBV5-8 and TRBJ2-5; D is perhaps TRBD2 (6 bases). The CDR3 is 17 residues long. Germline assignment: CDR1 SGHTS and CDR2 YDEGEE. Trimming removed 2 bases from V and 2 bases from J, with 19 bases in between. For the CDR3, the DNA is TGTGCCAGCAGCTTCCGCAGGGCCATCGGGGGACAAGAGACCCAGTACTTC. As protein: CASSFRRAIGGQETQYF.

This clone came up once. The chain has TRBV28 and TRBJ2-7, with 7 nucleotides matching TRBD1. CDR3 length equals 15 residues. The germline gives CDR1 MDHEN, CDR2 SYDVKM. The V gene end was trimmed by 4 bases and the J gene end by 3 bases; junction bases not matched to a gene: 9. The DNA of the CDR3 is TGTGCCAGCAGTTGGGGACAGTCCATCCTCTACGAGCAGTACTTC. It yields the protein CASSWGQSILYEQYF.

DNA for the CDR3: TGTGCCTGGAGTGCAGGGGGCTTTTACGAGCAGTACTTC. As protein: CAWSAGGFYEQYF. This chain joins TRBV30 and TRBJ2-7, with 8 bases that match TRBD1. Germline values: CDR1 GTSNPN, CDR2 SVGIG (reference sequence). J lost 4 bases, V lost 1 base, and 3 bases had no gene match. The CDR3 covers 13 residues.

About this clone: Other DNA sequences in the same sample also yield this CDR3. The CDR3 DNA follows: TGTGCCAGCAGCTTAGCGAGAGATACGCAGTATTTT. Its translation: CASSLARDTQYF. This chain joins TRBV11-2 and TRBJ2-3; D is ambiguous. In germline, CDR1 is SGHAT, CDR2 FQNNGV. This CDR3 is 12 amino acids long. Trimming removed 1 base at V and 5 bases at J, with 4 bases between.

The rearrangement links TRBV2 to TRBJ1-1; D uncertain. Germline CDR1 is SNHLY and CDR2 is FYNNEI. This CDR3 is 13 amino acids long. The V end lost 8 bases, the J end lost 0 bases, and 10 bases lay between the germline ends. In DNA, the CDR3 is TGTGCCAGCGTGATACGCGTGAACACTGAAGCTTTCTTT. Its protein product is CASVIRVNTEAFF.

The chain combines TRBV27 with TRBJ2-7; 14 bases agree with TRBD2. V lost 6 bases, J lost 0 bases, and 7 bases stayed unmatched. The CDR3 covers 17 residues. The germline V gene encodes CDR1 MNHEY and CDR2 SMNVEV (reference sequence). CDR3 protein: CASRRGGLAGDSYEQYF. CDR3 in DNA: TGTGCCAGCAGGCGGGGGGGACTAGCGGGGGACTCCTACGAGCAGTACTTC.

This chain uses TRBV27 with TRBJ1-2; possibly TRBD1 for D (6 bases). Trimming took 5 bases from V and 1 from J, leaving 11 bases between them. The CDR3 runs 14 residues. The V gene's germline CDR1 is MNHEY and CDR2 SMNVEV (reference sequence). CDR3 nucleotides: TGTGCCAGCAGTACTCAGGGGTATAACTATGGCTACACCTTC. It translates to CASSTQGYNYGYTF.

This chain joins TRBV4-3 and TRBJ1-2; TRBD1 is a possible D gene (6 bases). CDR1 and CDR2 from the germline V gene are LGHNA and YSLEER. Trimming removed 0 bases at V and 6 bases at J, with 14 bases between. There are 15 residues in the CDR3. The CDR3 bases are TGCGCCAGCAGCCAAGAGGGGCACAGGGAACATGGCTACACCTTC. This codes for CASSQEGHREHGYTF.

This rearrangement joins TRBV11-2 to TRBJ2-5; 11 nucleotides agree with TRBD2. Per the germline V gene, CDR1 is SGHAT and CDR2 is FQNNGV. After removal of 3 bases from V and 5 bases from J, the junction contained 5 bases not matched to a gene. This CDR3 comprises 15 residues. The CDR3 coding sequence is TGTGCCAGCAGCTTTACTAGCGGGAGCCAGGAGACCCAGTACTTC. Translation: CASSFTSGSQETQYF.

This CDR3 is CASSLGSDRLGEQYF. CDR3 nucleotide sequence: TGTGCCAGCAGCTTAGGGAGTGACAGACTCGGGGAGCAGTACTTC. The V call is TRBV7-8, the J call TRBJ2-7; possible D gene TRBD1, 5 bases. Looked up from germline, CDR1 is SGHVS and CDR2 is FQNEAQ. The germline V and J ends were trimmed by 1 base and 7 bases, with 17 bases remaining between them. This CDR3 is 15 amino acids long.

CDR3 bases: TGCAGCGCCGTGACAGGGGATTATCAGCCCCAGCATTTT. Amino acids: CSAVTGDYQPQHF. The chain has TRBV29-1 and TRBJ1-5, with 8 bases that match TRBD1. V lost 7 bases and J lost 5; bases outside the gene matches: 7. CDR1 SQVTM and CDR2 ANQGSEA come from the germline V gene. This CDR3 is 13 amino acids long. The full variable domain, in which reference TRBV29-1 and TRBJ1-5 provide the parts outside the CDR3, is SAVISQKPSRDICQRGTSLTIQCQVDSQVTMMFWYRQQPGQSLTLIATANQGSEATYESGFVIDKFPISRPNLTFSTLTVSNMSPEDSSIYLCSAVTGDYQPQHFGDGTRLSIL.

This chain connects TRBV4-1 to TRBJ1-4; D may be TRBD1 (5 bases). Germline assignment: CDR1 MGHRA and CDR2 YSYEKL. The CDR3 loop spans 15 amino acids. V lost 4 bases to trimming and J lost 3 bases, with 12 bases between them. The CDR3 nucleotides read TGCGCCAGCAGCCCAGAAGGGGTCTCTAATGAAAAACTGTTTTTT. Amino acid sequence: CASSPEGVSNEKLFF.

The J gene is TRBJ2-7, the V gene TRBV21-1; TRBD1 is the table's D call and was not checked against the DNA. TRBV21-1 is deemed a pseudogene. The CDR3 contains 14 residues. CDR3 loop: CASTSDRDSYEQYF. In DNA, the CDR3 is TGTGCCAGCACCTCGGACAGAGACTCCTACGAGCAGTACTTC.

V and J are TRBV5-8 and TRBJ2-5; TRBD1 matches 11 bases. V shed 3 bases and J 4 bases; nucleotides not matched to a gene: 8. CDR1 is SGHTS and CDR2 is YDEGEE in the germline V gene. The CDR3 has 16 residues. The CDR3 DNA is TGTGCCAGCAGCTACGCCGGGACAGGGGGGTTAGAGACCCAGTACTTC. Encoded protein: CASSYAGTGGLETQYF. Full variable domain (remainder filled in from reference TRBV5-8 and TRBJ2-5): EAGVTQSPTHLIKTRGQQATLRCSPISGHTSVYWYQQALGLGLQFLLWYDEGEERNRGNFPPRFSGRQFPNYSSELNVNALELEDSALYLCASSYAGTGGLETQYFGPGTRLLVL.

The chain has TRBV19 and TRBJ1-2; 9 positions agree with TRBD1. V dropped 6 bases and J dropped 4; count of bases not matched to a gene: 9. The CDR3 is made up of 15 amino acids. Per the germline V gene, CDR1 is LNHDA and CDR2 is SQIVND (reference sequence). CDR3 bases: TGTGCCAGTAGGAGAGGACAGGGGTCGGGCTATGGCTACACCTTC. Translating it yields CASRRGQGSGYGYTF.

By share of the sample, this clone is medium-sized. This chain uses TRBV6-5 with TRBJ1-2; 7 positions match TRBD1. Germline CDR1 MNHEY, CDR2 SVGAGI. The CDR3 is 15 amino acids. Germline trimming cut 4 bases from V and 4 bases from J; bases unmatched to any gene: 9. Here the CDR3 reads CASSSATGTAYGYTF. Here the CDR3 DNA reads TGTGCCAGCAGTTCCGCGACAGGGACAGCCTATGGCTACACCTTC.

The chain links TRBV28 to TRBJ2-7; 12 bases are a match to TRBD1. The CDR3 is 16 residues long. Germline assignment: CDR1 MDHEN and CDR2 SYDVKM. Losses at the gene ends were 8 bases for V and 7 bases for J; bases not matched to a gene: 15. CDR3 in DNA: TGTGCCAGCGTCCAACCGCCGGGACAGGGGGCACGGGAGCAGTACTTC. Protein: CASVQPPGQGAREQYF.

This clone was observed a single time. V gene TRBV14 combines with J gene TRBJ2-3; TRBD2 aligns across 10 bases. V was pared by 4 bases and J by 6 bases, with 16 bases of the junction left unmatched. CDR3 length: 18 amino acids. CDR1 and CDR2 from the germline V gene are SGHDN and FVKESK. The CDR3 region has the DNA TGTGCCAGCAGCCCCCCCTTACTAGCGGGGTATGATTTCGATACGCAGTATTTT. Translation: CASSPPLLAGYDFDTQYF.